Listed below are T cell receptor beta chains from one sample, sequenced in a study of blood T cell repertoires in COVID-19. Only in-frame clones appear in the TCRdb table, and some are missing; sequencing was by immunoSEQ multiplex PCR. The top ten hold around 2.3% of the sample, which has 100,000 to 150,000 clones, 75% to 90% seen once. Sequencing used PBMCs or T cells enriched from blood (not recorded which). The receptors were gathered from a woman aged 50 to 65 who had recovered from COVID-19. The CDR3 runs from the conserved cysteine through the conserved F or W. Fields, in order: V gene, CDR3 protein.

TRBV27 | CASSPRLEVGTEAFF
TRBV5-4 | CASSLSSGLSSYEQYF
TRBV7-6 | CASSPGRGPGNTIYF
TRBV29-1 | CSVGVPGRNYGYTF
TRBV3-1/TRBV3-2 | CASSRGDSNQPQHF
TRBV9 | CASSPLSGRENTGELFF
TRBV6-5 | CASSPQGVVINTF
TRBV14 | CASSQDTGGRETQYF
TRBV7-8 | CASSLGGGPSSGNTIYF
TRBV3-1/TRBV3-2 | CASSPGSGNNRQPQHF
TRBV6-5 | CASSYSYRGLGNTIYF
TRBV6-1 | CASSEALDREVDQPQHF
TRBV7-2 | CASSRSDRGGNEQYF
TRBV11-2 | CASSFRDRSSGNTIYF
TRBV5-6 | CASSHDRGVTGELFF
TRBV6-2/TRBV6-3 | CASSYSSSLNEKLFF